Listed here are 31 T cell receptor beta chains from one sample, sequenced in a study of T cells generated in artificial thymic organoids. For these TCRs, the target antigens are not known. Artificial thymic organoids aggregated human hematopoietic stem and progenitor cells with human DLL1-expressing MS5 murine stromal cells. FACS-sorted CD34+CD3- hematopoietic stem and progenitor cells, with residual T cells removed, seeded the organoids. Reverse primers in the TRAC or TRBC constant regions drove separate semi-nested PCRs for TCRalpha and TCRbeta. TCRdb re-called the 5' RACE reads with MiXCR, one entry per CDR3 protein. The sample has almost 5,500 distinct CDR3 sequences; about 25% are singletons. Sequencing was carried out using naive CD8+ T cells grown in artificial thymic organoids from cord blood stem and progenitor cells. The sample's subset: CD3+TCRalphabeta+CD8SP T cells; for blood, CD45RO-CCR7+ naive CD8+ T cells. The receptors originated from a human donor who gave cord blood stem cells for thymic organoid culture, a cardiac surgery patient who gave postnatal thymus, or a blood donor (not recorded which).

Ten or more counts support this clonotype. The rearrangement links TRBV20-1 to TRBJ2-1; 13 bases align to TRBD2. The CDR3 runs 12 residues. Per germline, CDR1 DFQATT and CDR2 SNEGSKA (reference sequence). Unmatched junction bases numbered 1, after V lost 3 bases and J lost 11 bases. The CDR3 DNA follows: TGCAGTGCTAGGGGACTAGCGGGAAAGCAGTTCTTC. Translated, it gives CSARGLAGKQFF.

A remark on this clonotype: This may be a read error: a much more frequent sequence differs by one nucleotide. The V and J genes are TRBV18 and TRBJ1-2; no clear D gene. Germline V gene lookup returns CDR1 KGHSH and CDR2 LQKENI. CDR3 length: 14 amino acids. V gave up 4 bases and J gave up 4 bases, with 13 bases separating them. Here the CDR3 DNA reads TGTGCCAGCTCACTTAGCGGACCTAGCTATGGCTACACCTTC. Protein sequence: CASSLSGPSYGYTF. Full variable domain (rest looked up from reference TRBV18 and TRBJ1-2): NAGVMQNPRHLVRRRGQEARLRCSPMKGHSHVYWYRQLPEEGLKFMVYLQKENIIDESGMPKERFSAEFPKEGPSILRIQQVVRGDSAAYFCASSLSGPSYGYTFGSGTRLTVV.

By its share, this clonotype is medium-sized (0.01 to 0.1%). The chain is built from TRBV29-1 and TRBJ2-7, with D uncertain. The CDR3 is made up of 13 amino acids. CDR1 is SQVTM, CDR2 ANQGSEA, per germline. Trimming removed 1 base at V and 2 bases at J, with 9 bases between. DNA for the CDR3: TGCAGCGTTGAAGGACGGAATACCTACGAGCAGTACTTC. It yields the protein CSVEGRNTYEQYF.

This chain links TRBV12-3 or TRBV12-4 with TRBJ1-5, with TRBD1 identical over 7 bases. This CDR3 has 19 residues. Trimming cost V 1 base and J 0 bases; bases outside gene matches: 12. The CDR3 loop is CASSLDNRGGGGSNQPQHF. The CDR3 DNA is TGTGCCAGCAGTTTAGATAACAGGGGAGGTGGAGGTAGCAATCAGCCCCAGCATTTT.

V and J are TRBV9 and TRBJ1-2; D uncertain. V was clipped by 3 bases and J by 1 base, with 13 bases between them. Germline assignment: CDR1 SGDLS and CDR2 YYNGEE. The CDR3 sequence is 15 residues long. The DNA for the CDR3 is TGTGCCAGCAGCGGCCCGACAAGGGATAACTATGGCTACACCTTC. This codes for CASSGPTRDNYGYTF.

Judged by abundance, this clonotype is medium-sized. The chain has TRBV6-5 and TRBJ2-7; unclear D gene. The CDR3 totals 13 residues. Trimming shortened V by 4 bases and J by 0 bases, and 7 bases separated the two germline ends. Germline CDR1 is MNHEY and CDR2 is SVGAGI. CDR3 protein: CASSFQDSYEQYF. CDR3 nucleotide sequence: TGTGCCAGCAGTTTCCAGGACTCCTACGAGCAGTACTTC.

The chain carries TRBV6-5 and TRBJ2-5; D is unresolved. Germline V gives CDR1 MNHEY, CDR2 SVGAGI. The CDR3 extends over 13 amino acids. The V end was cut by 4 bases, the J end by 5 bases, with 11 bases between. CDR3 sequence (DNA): TGTGCCAGCAGTTTCTGGGCTTGGGAGACCCAGTACTTC. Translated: CASSFWAWETQYF.

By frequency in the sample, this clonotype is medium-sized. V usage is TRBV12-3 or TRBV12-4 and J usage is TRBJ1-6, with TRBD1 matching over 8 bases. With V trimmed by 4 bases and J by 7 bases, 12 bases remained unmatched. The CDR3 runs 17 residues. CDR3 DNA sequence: TGTGCCAGCAGTTCCACGGACAGGGAAGGTTGGAATTCACCCCTCCACTTT. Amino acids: CASSSTDREGWNSPLHF.

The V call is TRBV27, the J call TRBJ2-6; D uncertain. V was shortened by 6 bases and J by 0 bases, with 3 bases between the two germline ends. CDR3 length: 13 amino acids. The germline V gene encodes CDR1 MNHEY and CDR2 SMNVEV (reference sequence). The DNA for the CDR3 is TGTGCCAGCAGACTCTCTGGGGCCAACGTCCTGACTTTC. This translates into CASRLSGANVLTF.

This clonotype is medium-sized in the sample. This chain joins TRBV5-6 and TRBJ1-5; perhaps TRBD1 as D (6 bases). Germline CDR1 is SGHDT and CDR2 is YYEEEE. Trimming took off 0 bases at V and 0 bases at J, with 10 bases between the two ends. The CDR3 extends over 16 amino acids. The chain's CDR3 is CASSLAGHYSNQPQHF. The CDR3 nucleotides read TGTGCCAGCAGCTTGGCGGGACACTATAGCAATCAGCCCCAGCATTTT.

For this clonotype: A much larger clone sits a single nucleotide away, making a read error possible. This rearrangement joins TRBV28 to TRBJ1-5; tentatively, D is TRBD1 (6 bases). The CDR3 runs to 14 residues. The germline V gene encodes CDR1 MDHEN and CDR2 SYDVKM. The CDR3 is CASSPPQGGQPRHF. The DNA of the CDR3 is TGTGCCAGCAGTCCCCCACAGGGCGGTCAGCCCCGGCATTTT.

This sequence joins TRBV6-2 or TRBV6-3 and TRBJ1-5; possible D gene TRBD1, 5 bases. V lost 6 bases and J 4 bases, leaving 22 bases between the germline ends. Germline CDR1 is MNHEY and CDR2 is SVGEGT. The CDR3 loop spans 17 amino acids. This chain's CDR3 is CASRRRRGPGKNQPQHF. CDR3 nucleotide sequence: TGTGCCAGCAGGCGCCGCCGGGGCCCGGGGAAGAATCAGCCCCAGCATTTT.

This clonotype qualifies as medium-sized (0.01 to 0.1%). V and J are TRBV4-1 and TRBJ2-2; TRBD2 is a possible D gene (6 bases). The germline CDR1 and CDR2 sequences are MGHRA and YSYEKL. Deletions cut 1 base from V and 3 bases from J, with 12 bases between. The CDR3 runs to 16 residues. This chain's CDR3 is CASSQGGVRDTGELFF. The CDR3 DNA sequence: TGCGCCAGCAGCCAAGGGGGGGTTAGAGACACCGGGGAGCTGTTTTTT.

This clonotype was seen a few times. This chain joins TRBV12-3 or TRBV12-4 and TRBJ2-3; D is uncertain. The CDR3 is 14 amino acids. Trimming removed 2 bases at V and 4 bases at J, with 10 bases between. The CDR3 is CASSLLIYADTQYF. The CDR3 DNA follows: TGTGCCAGCAGTTTATTAATATACGCAGATACGCAGTATTTT.

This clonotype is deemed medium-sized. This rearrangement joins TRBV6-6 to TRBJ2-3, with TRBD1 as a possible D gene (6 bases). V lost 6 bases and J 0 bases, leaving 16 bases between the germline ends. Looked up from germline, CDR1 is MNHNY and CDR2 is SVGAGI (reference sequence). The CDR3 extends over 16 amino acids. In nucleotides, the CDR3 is TGTGCCAGCAGGACACAGGGACCCGCTAGCACAGATACGCAGTATTTT. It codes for CASRTQGPASTDTQYF.

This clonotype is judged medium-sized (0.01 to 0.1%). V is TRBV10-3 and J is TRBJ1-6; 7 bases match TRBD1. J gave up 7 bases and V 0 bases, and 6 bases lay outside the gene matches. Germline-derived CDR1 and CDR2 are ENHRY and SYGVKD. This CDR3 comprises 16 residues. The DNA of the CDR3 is TGTGCCATCAGTGAGTCATATACAGGGGACAATTCACCCCTCCACTTT. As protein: CAISESYTGDNSPLHF.

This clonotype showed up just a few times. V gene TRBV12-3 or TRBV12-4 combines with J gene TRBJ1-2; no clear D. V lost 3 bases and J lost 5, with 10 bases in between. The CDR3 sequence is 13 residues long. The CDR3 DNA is TGTGCCAGCAGTTTGGACGGGATTTATGGCTACACCTTC. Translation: CASSLDGIYGYTF.

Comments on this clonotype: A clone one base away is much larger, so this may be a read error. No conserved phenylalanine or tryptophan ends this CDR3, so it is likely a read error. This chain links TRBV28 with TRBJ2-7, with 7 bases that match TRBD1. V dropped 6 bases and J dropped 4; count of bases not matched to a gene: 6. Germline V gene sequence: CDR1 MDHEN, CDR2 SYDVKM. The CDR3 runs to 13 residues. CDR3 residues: CASSLGGQYEQYS. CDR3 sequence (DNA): TGTGCCAGCAGCTTAGGGGGACAGTACGAGCAGTACTCC.

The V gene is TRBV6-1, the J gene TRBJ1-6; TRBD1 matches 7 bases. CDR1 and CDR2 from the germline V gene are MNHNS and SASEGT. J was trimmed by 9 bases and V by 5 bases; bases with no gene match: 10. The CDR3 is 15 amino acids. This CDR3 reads CASSPGGAWGSPLHF. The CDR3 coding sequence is TGTGCCAGCAGTCCAGGGGGGGCCTGGGGTTCACCCCTCCACTTT.

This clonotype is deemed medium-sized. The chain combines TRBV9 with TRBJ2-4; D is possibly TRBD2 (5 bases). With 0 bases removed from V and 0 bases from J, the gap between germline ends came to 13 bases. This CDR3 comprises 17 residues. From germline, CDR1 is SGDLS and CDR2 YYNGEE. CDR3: CASSVGTDYLAKNIQYF. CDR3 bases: TGTGCCAGCAGCGTAGGAACAGACTACTTAGCCAAAAACATTCAGTACTTC.

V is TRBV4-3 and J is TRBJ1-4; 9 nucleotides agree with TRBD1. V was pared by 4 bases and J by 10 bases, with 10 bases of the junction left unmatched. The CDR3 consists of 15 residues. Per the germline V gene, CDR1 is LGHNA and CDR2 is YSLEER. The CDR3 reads CASSRMGQGNGKLFF. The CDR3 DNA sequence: TGCGCCAGCAGCCGGATGGGACAGGGAAACGGAAAACTGTTTTTT.

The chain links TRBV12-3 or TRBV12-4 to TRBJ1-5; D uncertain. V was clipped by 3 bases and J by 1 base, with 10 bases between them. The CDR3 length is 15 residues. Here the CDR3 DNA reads TGTGCCAGCAGTTTTGAGGACCGGAGCAATCAGCCCCAGCATTTT. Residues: CASSFEDRSNQPQHF.

CDR3 DNA sequence: TGTGCCAGCAGTTGCCGGGACGTAGCCTACGAGCAGTACTTC. Its protein is CASSCRDVAYEQYF. The rearrangement joins TRBV6-5 to TRBJ2-7, with D tentatively TRBD1 or TRBD2 (5 bases each). Trimming cost V 4 bases and J 2 bases, with 12 bases left between them. CDR1 is MNHEY, CDR2 SVGAGI, per germline. CDR3 size: 14 residues.

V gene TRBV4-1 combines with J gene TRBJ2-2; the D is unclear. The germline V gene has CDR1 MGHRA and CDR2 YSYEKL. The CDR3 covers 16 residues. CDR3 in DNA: TGCGAAAGCAGCCCCTACTACAGACGAAACACCGGGGAGCTGTTTTTT. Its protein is CESSPYYRRNTGELFF.

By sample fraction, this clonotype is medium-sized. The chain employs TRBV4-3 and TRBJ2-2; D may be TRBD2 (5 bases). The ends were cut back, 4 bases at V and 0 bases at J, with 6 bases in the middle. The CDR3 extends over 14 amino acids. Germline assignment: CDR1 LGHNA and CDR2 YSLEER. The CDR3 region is CASSPGSNTGELFF. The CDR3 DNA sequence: TGCGCCAGCAGCCCGGGGTCGAACACCGGGGAGCTGTTTTTT.

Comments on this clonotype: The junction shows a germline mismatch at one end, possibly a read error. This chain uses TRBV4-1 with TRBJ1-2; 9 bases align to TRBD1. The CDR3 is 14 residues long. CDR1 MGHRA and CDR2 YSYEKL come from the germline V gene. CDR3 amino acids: CARRDRALHYGYTF. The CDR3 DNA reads TGCGCCCGCAGGGACAGGGCTCTCCACTATGGCTACACCTTC.

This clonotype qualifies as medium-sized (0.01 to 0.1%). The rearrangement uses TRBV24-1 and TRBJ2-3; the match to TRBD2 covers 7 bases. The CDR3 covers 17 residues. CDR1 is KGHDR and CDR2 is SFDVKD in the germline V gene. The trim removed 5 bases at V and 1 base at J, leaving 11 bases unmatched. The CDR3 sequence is CATSGPQRDPGTDTQYF. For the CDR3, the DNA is TGTGCCACCAGTGGCCCCCAGCGGGACCCTGGCACAGATACGCAGTATTTT.

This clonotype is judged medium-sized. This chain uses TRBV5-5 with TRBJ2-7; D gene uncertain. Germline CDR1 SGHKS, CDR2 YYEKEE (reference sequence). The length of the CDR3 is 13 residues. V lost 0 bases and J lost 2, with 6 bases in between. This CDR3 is CASSLAPAYEQYF. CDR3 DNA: TGTGCCAGCAGCTTGGCCCCCGCCTACGAGCAGTACTTC.

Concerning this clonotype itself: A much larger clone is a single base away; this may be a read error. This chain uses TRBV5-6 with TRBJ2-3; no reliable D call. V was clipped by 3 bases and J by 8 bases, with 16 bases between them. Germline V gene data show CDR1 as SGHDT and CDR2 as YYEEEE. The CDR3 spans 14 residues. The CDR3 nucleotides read TGTGCCAGCAGCTCACCTTTTAAGGCAGGTACGCAGTATTTT. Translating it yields CASSSPFKAGTQYF. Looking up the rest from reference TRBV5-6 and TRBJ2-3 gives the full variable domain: DAGVTQSPTHLIKTRGQQVTLRCSPKSGHDTVSWYQQALGQGPQFIFQYYEEEERQRGNFPDRFSGHQFPNYSSELNVNALLLGDSALYLCASSSPFKAGTQYFGPGTRLTVL.

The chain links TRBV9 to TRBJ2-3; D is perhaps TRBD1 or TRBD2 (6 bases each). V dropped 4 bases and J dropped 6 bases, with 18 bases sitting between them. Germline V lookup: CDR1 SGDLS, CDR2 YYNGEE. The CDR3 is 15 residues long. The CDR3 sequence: CASSPILGGLDTQYF. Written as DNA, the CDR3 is TGTGCCAGCAGCCCAATACTAGGGGGGCTGGATACGCAGTATTTT.

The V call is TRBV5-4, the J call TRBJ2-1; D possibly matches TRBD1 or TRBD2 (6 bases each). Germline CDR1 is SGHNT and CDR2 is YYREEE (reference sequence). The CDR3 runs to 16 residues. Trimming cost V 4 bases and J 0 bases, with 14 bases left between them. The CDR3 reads CASSIGGPCSYNEQFF. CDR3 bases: TGTGCCAGCAGCATTGGGGGGCCCTGCTCCTACAATGAGCAGTTCTTC.